This T cell receptor (beta chain) was sequenced during a study of Ad26.COV2.S vaccination and SARS-CoV-2 variants (dated by TCRdb to the early 2020s). Broadly, across the study: The specificity and breadth of SARS-CoV-2-reactive T cell receptors after Ad26.COV2.S vaccination were assessed by TCRbeta repertoire sequencing. The TCR-sequenced set comprised approximately 32 samples: approximately 19 Ad26.COV2.S vaccine recipients, 5 placebo recipients and 8 SARS-CoV-2 convalescent individuals.

The time point label of this sample denotes: individuals recovered from natural SARS-CoV-2 infection. The CDR3 sequence holds 14 residues, the cysteine and phenylalanine included. The DNA shown is the 42-base CDR3, in frame from base 1. The CDR1 and CDR2 encoded by the germline V gene (reference sequence) are MNHEY and SMNVEV. Relative to germline, V is 3 bases shorter and J is 8 bases shorter, with 16 bases between their ends. TCRbeta CDR3 regions were sequenced with the immunoSEQ Assay. After extraction, genomic DNA underwent amplification by bias-controlled multiplex PCR, followed by high-throughput sequencing. Regarding the original processing steps: To quantify the absolute abundance of each unique TCRbeta CDR3 region, sequences were collapsed and filtered. T cell fraction was estimated by normalizing TCRbeta template counts to usable DNA, with usable DNA measured through amplification of reference genes found in all nucleated cells. Repertoire TCRs were annotated as SARS-CoV-2-specific by exact matching of V gene, CDR3 amino acid sequence and J gene to a known reactive TCR set. The reference SARS-CoV-2 TCR set came from MIRA and was filtered for enrichment in COVID-19-positive ImmuneCODE repertoires, removing public or cross-reactive TCRs. Drawing on the MIRA antigens, annotated TCRs were analysed further at the level of specific ORF or position within ORF. Depth was the summed frequency of annotated unique rearrangements, while breadth was defined as annotated unique rearrangements over total unique productive rearrangements. TCR breadth was compared between groups using two-sided Wilcoxon rank-sum tests. In its TCRdb copy, this immuneACCESS table keeps in-frame sequences only and misses some clones. Where compared with another copy, unresolved V genes explain less than half of these, and the others have no known cause. That table is the source of V, J and clone size, and D and trimming were worked out from the DNA. In all, the sample holds around 140,000 clones, and 70% to 90% of those were seen once. Approximately 5.1% of the sample belongs to the ten largest clones.

Concerning this clone: Its binding antigen is unknown. Per-nucleotide qualities are absent, and no much larger clonotype sits a single base away.

General findings and caveats noted by the study authors: Substantial breadth of spike-specific CD8+ and CD4+ T cell responses was reported after vaccination. The authors noted that total T cell responses may have been underestimated by the TCR breadth and depth analyses. Compared with placebo recipients, Ad26.COV2.S recipients showed higher spike-specific TCR breadth (P = 0.0014). Comparable non-spike TCR breadth was observed between vaccine and placebo recipients, consistent with only spike being contained in the vaccine.

This chain is built from TRBV27 and TRBJ1-2; the D segment could be TRBD1, given 5 matching bases. This TCR came from a human donor who had recovered from COVID-19. The starting material was peripheral blood, obtained after recovery from COVID-19. Read as DNA, the sequence is TGTGCCAGCAGTTTCTCCGGGGGGATGAACGGCTACACCTTC. It encodes CASSFSGGMNGYTF.